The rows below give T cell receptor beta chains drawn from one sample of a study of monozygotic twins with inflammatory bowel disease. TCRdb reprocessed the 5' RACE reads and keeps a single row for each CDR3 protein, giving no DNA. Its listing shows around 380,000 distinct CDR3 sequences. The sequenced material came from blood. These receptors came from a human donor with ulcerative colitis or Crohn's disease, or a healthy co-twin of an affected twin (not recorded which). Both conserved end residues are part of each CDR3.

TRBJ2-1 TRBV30 CAWSVGGYNEQFF
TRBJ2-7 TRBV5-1 CASSPETVLGEQYF
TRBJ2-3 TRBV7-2 CASSLVAQTDTQYF
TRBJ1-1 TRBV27 CASRPRMNTEAFF
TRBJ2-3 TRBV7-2 CASSNSRLPDTQYF
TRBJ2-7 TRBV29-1 CSASGRQGSGYEQYF
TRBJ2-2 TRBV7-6 CASSEGPRRGQVGELFF
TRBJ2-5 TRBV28 CASRSPTGAQTQYF
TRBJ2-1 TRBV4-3 CASSPQTSGMYNEQFF
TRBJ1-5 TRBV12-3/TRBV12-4 CASSLERGRGRGNQPQHF
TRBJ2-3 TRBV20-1 CSANSGSRTDTQYF
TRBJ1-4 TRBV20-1 CSARENRGSEKLFF
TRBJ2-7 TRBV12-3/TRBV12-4 CASSLLGILYEQYF
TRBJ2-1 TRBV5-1 CASSFGLHGGDEQFF
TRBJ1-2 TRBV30 CACPPESTYGYTF
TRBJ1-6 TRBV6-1 CASSEVPQGNNSPLHF
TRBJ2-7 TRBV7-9 CASSLVRGGDSPYEQYF
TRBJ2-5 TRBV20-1 CSALDRAYQETQYF
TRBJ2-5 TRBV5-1 CASRQAGGPIGETQYF
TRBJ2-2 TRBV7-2 CASSQNVGELFF
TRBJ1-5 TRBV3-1 CASSQNRESNQPQHF
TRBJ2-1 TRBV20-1 CSAFLAGGPRHEQFF
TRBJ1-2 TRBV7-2 CASSLGGAPATNYGYTF
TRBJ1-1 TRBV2 CASSAKTAGNTEAFF
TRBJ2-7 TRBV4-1 CASSQGTGGPYEQYF
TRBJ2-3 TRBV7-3 CASSPSGRGPDTQYF
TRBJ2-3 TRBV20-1 CSAGPRSSTDTQYF
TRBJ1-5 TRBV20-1 CSASGRTGGRSGQPQHF
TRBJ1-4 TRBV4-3 CASSHATDRGNEKLFF
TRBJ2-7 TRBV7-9 CASSLGGQSYEQYF
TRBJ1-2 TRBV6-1 CAERGDHGYTF
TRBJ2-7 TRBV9 CASSPKGDRVGEQYF
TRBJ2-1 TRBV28 CARSNYYNEQFF
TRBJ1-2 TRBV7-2 CASSLGQFVGYTF
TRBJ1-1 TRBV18 CASSPRRASSTGTEAFF
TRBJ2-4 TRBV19 CASSNIKHRELGDIQYF
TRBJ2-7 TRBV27 CASSLSGTGAYEQYF
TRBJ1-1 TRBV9 CASSARDRNAEAFF
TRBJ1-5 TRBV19 CASSMHSMNQPQHF
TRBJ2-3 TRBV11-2 CASSSLFSGSVTDTQYF
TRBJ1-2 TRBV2 CASSENGFFSSNYGYTF
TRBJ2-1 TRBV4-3 CASSQNSYNEQFF
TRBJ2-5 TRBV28 CASSLGPWGSDQETQYF
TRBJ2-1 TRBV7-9 CATAGTLRGEQFF
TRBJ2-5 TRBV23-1 CASPRDKDQETQYF
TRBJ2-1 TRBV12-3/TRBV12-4 CASSLVSGANEQFF
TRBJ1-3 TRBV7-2 CASSFYSSGNTIYF
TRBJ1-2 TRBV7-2 CASSLDRNINYGYTF
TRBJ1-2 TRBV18 CASSSSGDPLTTNYGYTF
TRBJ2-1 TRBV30 CAWSWDSNNEQFF
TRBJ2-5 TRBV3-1 CASSQEGRRETQYF
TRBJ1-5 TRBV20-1 CSGKAGGNQPQHF
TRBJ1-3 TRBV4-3 CASSQDEGAGGNTIYF
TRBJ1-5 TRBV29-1 CSVEEGGNQPQHF
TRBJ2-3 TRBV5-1 CASSLADTMSTDTQYF